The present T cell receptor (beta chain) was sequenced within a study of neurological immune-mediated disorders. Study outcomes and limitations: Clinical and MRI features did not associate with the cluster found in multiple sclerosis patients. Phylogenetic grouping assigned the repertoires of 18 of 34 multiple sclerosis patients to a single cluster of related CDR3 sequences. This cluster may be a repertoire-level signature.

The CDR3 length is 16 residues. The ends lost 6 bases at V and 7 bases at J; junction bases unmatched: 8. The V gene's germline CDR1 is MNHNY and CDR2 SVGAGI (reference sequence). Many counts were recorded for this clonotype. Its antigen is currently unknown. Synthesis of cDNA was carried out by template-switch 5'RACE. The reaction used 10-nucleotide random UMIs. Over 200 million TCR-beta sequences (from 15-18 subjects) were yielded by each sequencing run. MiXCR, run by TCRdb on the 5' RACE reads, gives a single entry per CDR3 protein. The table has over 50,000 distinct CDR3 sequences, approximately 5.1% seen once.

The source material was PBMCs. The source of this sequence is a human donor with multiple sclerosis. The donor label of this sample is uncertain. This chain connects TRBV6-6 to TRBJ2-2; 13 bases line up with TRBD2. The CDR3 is CASSQLAGGLSGELFF. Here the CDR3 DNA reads TGTGCCAGCAGCCAACTAGCGGGGGGGTTGAGCGGGGAGCTGTTTTTT.